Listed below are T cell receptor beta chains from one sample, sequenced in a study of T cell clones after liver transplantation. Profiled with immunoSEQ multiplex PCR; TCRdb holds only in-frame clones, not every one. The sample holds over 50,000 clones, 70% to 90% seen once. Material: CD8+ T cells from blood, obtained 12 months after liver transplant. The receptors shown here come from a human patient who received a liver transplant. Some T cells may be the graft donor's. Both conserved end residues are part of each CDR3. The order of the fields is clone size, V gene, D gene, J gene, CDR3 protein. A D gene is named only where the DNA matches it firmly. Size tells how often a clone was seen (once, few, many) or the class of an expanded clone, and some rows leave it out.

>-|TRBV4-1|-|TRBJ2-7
CASSQDPGSYEQYF
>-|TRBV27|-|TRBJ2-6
CASSFLGQTGANVLTF
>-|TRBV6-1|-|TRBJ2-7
CASTLRGYEQYF
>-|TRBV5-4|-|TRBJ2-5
CASSVRETQYF
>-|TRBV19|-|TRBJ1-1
CASSISLGNTEAFF
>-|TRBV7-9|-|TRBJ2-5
CASSSLDSNQETQYF
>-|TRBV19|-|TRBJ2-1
CASSMDSSGYNEQFF
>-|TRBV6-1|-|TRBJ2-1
CASSEEGGAVNEQFF
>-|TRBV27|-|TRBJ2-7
CASSFLGSYEQYF
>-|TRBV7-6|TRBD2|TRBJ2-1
CASTSRLAGALEQFF
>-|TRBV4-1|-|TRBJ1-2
CASSQVISENYGYTF
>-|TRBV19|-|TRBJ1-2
CASSSRTDEYGYTF
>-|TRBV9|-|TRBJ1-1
CASSSGGYLTEAFF
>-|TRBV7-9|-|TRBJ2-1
CASSLPLLDEQFF
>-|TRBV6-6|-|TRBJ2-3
CASSYYPSDTQYF
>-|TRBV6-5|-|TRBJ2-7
CASSYFRGDEQYF
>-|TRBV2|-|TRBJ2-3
CASSTLIRSDTQYF
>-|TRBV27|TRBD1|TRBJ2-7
CASRTGQAFYEQYF
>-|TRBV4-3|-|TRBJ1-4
CASSQGLRIGQYNEKLFF
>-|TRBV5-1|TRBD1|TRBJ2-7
CASSLEGQGRYF
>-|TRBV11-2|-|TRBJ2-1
CASSDDGTLEQFF
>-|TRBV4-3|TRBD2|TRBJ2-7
CASSIRLADFYEQYF
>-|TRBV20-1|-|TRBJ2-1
CSARDLRVRFF
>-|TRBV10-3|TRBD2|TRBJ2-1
CAIRDSGRADEQFF
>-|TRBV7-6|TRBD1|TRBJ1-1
CASSLSKTGGETEAFF
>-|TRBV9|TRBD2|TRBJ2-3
CASSPGTSGFSTDTQYF
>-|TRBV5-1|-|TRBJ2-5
CASSLLNRAETQYF
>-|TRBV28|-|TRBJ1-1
CASSFPEGNAEAFF
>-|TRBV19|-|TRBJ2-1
CASSTSGTYNEQFF
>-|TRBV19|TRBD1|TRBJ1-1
CASSGTAFEAFF
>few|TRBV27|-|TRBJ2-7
CASSLHKRAPVDEQYF
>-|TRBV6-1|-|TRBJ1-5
CASSWANYQPQHF
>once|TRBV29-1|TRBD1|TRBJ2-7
CSVEVWDRGPYEQYF
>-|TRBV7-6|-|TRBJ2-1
CASSLTSPTYNEQFF
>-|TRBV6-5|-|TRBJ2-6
CASSYEDSGANVLTF
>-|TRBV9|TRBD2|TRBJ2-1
CASSVPPGLGEGEQFF
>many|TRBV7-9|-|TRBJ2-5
CASSGREETQYF
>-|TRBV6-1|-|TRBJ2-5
CASSEIAVVQETQYF
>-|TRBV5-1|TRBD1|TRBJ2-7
CASSWDSAYEQYF
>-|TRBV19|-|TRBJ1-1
CASSIGAHTRAFF
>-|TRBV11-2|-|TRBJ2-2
CASSLDPDGSNTGELFF
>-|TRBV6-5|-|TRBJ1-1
CASSYRRGTEAFF
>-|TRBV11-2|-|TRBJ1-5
CASSESQGLQPQHF
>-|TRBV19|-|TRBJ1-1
CASSIGTGFEAFF